The 32 T cell receptor beta chains reported below all come from one sample, sequenced in a study of CD8 T cells in Susac syndrome. The authors reverse transcribed roughly 0.5 to 1 ug RNA with random hexamers. TCRdb itself ran the immunoSEQ multiplex PCR reads through MiXCR, one entry per CDR3 protein. The data hold 120,000 to 150,000 distinct CDR3 sequences, with approximately 95% observed a single time. The specimen was CD8+ T cells from PBMCs. Receptors were obtained from a human donor in good health.

The V and J genes are TRBV15 and TRBJ1-3; D gene ambiguous. Germline CDR1 reads LNHNV; CDR2 reads YYDKDF (reference sequence). The germline V and J ends were trimmed by 0 bases and 1 base, with 16 bases remaining between them. CDR3 length: 18 residues. The CDR3 DNA is TGTGCCACCAGCAGAGATAGATGGGAAGACTCGTCTGGAAACACCATATATTTT. Residues: CATSRDRWEDSSGNTIYF.

This chain uses TRBV20-1 with TRBJ2-7, with TRBD2 identical over 10 bases. The junction had 8 bases not matched to a gene; V was cut back by 6 bases and J by 6 bases. CDR3 length equals 13 residues. Germline CDR1 reads DFQATT; CDR2 reads SNEGSKA (reference sequence). In DNA form, the CDR3 reads TGCAGTGCCGAAGCGGGAGGGCCGGGCGAGCAGTACTTC. Residues: CSAEAGGPGEQYF.

This clonotype was seen once. The V call is TRBV27, the J call TRBJ2-4; TRBD1 or TRBD2 may be the D gene (5 bases each). CDR1 is MNHEY, CDR2 SMNVEV, per germline (reference sequence). The CDR3 is made up of 14 amino acids. Between the trimmed V and J ends, which lost 0 bases and 8 bases, there was a span of 11 bases. CDR3 loop: CASSLSGPKDIQYF. CDR3 nucleotides: TGTGCCAGCAGTTTATCGGGACCGAAGGACATTCAGTACTTC.

The chain couples TRBV6-2 or TRBV6-3 to TRBJ1-1; D is unclear. CDR3 length: 17 amino acids. Per germline, CDR1 MNHEY and CDR2 SVGEGT. Deletions cut 0 bases from V and 1 base from J, with 15 bases between. Here the CDR3 reads CASSYSIESGRNTEAFF. Here the CDR3 DNA reads TGTGCCAGCAGTTACTCGATTGAATCCGGGCGGAACACTGAAGCTTTCTTT.

V gene TRBV24-1 combines with J gene TRBJ2-1; weak D call: TRBD1 (5 bases). The germline V gene encodes CDR1 KGHDR and CDR2 SFDVKD. The germline V and J ends were trimmed by 2 bases and 5 bases, with 21 bases remaining between them. This CDR3 has 18 residues. The CDR3 DNA reads as TGTGCCACCAGTGATTCCTACCGACAGAGAAGTAGGAACAATGAGCAGTTCTTC. This codes for CATSDSYRQRSRNNEQFF.

The chain carries TRBV30 and TRBJ1-1; D remains ambiguous. Germline CDR1 and CDR2: GTSNPN and SVGIG (reference sequence). This CDR3 has 11 amino acids. With 8 bases removed from V and 1 base from J, the gap between germline ends came to 8 bases. The CDR3 here is CARAENTEAFF. In DNA form, the CDR3 reads TGTGCCCGGGCAGAGAACACTGAAGCTTTCTTT.

The rearrangement links TRBV23-1 to TRBJ2-7; D is possibly TRBD2 (7 bases). TRBV23-1 is classed as an ORF, of uncertain function. Trimming stripped 1 base from V and 3 bases from J, with 16 bases between. The length of the CDR3 is 16 residues. The CDR3 sequence is CASSQLVSRGGYEQYF. CDR3 bases: TGCGCCAGCAGTCAATTGGTGTCGAGGGGGGGCTACGAGCAGTACTTC.

V and J are TRBV15 and TRBJ2-7; no clear D. Germline loops: CDR1 LNHNV, CDR2 YYDKDF (reference sequence). V shed 2 bases and J shed 9 bases, with 17 bases lying between them. The CDR3 sequence is 14 residues long. The CDR3, as DNA: TGTGCCACCAGCAGAACCCCCCTTCGACTTGGGCAGTACTTC. This encodes CATSRTPLRLGQYF. Drawing the rest from reference TRBV15 and TRBJ2-7, the complete variable domain is DAMVIQNPRYQVTQFGKPVTLSCSQTLNHNVMYWYQQKSSQAPKLLFHYYDKDFNNEADTPDNFQSRRPNTSFCFLDIRSPGLGDTAMYLCATSRTPLRLGQYFGPGTRLTVT.

This sequence joins TRBV29-1 and TRBJ2-1, with 13 bases identical to TRBD2. The trim removed 6 bases at V and 6 bases at J, leaving 8 bases unmatched. The CDR3 sequence is 15 residues long. Germline V gene lookup returns CDR1 SQVTM and CDR2 ANQGSEA. This CDR3 is CSVGTSGTKINEQFF. The CDR3 nucleotides read TGCAGCGTGGGGACTAGCGGGACTAAAATCAATGAGCAGTTCTTC.

This sequence joins TRBV20-1 and TRBJ2-7; 9 bases fit TRBD1. Germline CDR1 reads DFQATT; CDR2 reads SNEGSKA (reference sequence). The CDR3 consists of 15 residues. Germline trimming cut 3 bases from V and 1 base from J; bases unmatched to any gene: 7. The CDR3 DNA reads as TGCAGTGCTAGTTTGTCCGGGACAGGGTCCTACGAGCAGTACTTC. Translating it yields CSASLSGTGSYEQYF.

The CDR3 region has the DNA TGTGCCAGCAGTTTGCAGAACCTCAATGAGCAGTTCTTC. Protein product: CASSLQNLNEQFF. The rearrangement links TRBV12-3 or TRBV12-4 to TRBJ2-1, with D uncertain. The CDR3 is 13 amino acids. The V and J ends lost 3 bases and 6 bases respectively, with 9 bases between them.

V usage is TRBV5-6 and J usage is TRBJ2-3, with D maybe TRBD1 (5 bases). The germline V gene has CDR1 SGHDT and CDR2 YYEEEE. V lost 2 bases and J 4 bases, leaving 20 bases between the germline ends. The CDR3 totals 17 residues. The CDR3 DNA reads TGTGCCAGCAGCTTTGCGGCAGCCTCCCTGGGGCCAGATACGCAGTATTTT. Translated: CASSFAAASLGPDTQYF.

The gene calls are TRBV27 and TRBJ2-1, with D possibly being TRBD1 (5 bases). CDR3 size: 16 residues. With 6 bases removed from V and 6 bases from J, the gap between germline ends came to 21 bases. Germline-derived CDR1 and CDR2 are MNHEY and SMNVEV (reference sequence). The CDR3 DNA reads as TGTGCCAGCAGCCTTAATCCTCTGTGGGGCGGCAATGAGCAGTTCTTC. Residues: CASSLNPLWGGNEQFF.

The V gene is TRBV9, the J gene TRBJ2-4; D is tentatively TRBD1 or TRBD2 (5 bases each). Germline CDR1 and CDR2: SGDLS and YYNGEE. CDR3 length: 14 residues. V dropped 0 bases and J dropped 5 bases, with 9 bases sitting between them. The CDR3: CASSVEGDQNIQYF. DNA for the CDR3: TGTGCCAGCAGCGTAGAAGGGGACCAAAACATTCAGTACTTC.

V usage is TRBV13 and J usage is TRBJ1-1, with D perhaps TRBD1 (5 bases). CDR1 is PRHDT, CDR2 FYEKMQ, per germline (reference sequence). The CDR3 spans 18 residues. Trimming removed 1 base at V and 1 base at J, with 19 bases between. Here the CDR3 DNA reads TGTGCCAGCAGCTTAGAGGCCTCCAACGGGGGTTGGAACACTGAAGCTTTCTTT. Protein product: CASSLEASNGGWNTEAFF. The complete variable domain, with remaining parts taken from reference TRBV13 and TRBJ1-1, reads AAGVIQSPRHLIKEKRETATLKCYPIPRHDTVYWYQQGPGQDPQFLISFYEKMQSDKGSIPDRFSAQQFSDYHSELNMSSLELGDSALYFCASSLEASNGGWNTEAFFGQGTRLTVV.

This chain joins TRBV15 and TRBJ2-7; tentative D call: TRBD1 (6 bases). Trimming left V 3 bases short and J 6 bases short, with 9 bases between. Germline V gene data show CDR1 as LNHNV and CDR2 as YYDKDF (reference sequence). The CDR3 runs 12 residues. CDR3 coding DNA: TGTGCCACCAGCAGTGGGGGCACCGAGCAGTACTTC. Its translation: CATSSGGTEQYF. The full variable domain, in which reference TRBV15 and TRBJ2-7 provide the parts outside the CDR3, is DAMVIQNPRYQVTQFGKPVTLSCSQTLNHNVMYWYQQKSSQAPKLLFHYYDKDFNNEADTPDNFQSRRPNTSFCFLDIRSPGLGDTAMYLCATSSGGTEQYFGPGTRLTVT.

J is TRBJ2-1 and V is TRBV6-5, with TRBD2 identical over 10 bases. The CDR3 loop spans 15 amino acids. Germline loops: CDR1 MNHEY, CDR2 SVGAGI. J gave up 9 bases and V 4 bases, and 9 bases lay outside the gene matches. The CDR3 loop is CASSWGPSGRGEQFF. CDR3 sequence (DNA): TGTGCCAGCAGTTGGGGGCCTAGCGGGAGAGGTGAGCAGTTCTTC.

CDR3 bases: TGTGCCACCAGCAGAGGACGTGCCTTACCGGACGGCTCCTACGAGCAGTACTTC. Translating it yields CATSRGRALPDGSYEQYF. The chain has TRBV15 and TRBJ2-7; no firm D call. V was shortened by 1 base and J by 0 bases, with 19 bases between the two germline ends. Per the germline V gene, CDR1 is LNHNV and CDR2 is YYDKDF (reference sequence). The CDR3 is made up of 18 amino acids.

This chain joins TRBV29-1 and TRBJ2-7; TRBD2 matches 7 bases. CDR3 length equals 13 residues. Germline lookup yields CDR1 SQVTM and CDR2 ANQGSEA. V shed 4 bases and J 3 bases; nucleotides not matched to a gene: 6. For the CDR3, the DNA is TGCAGCGTTGGGGGGGGAGAGATCTACGAGCAGTACTTC. This encodes CSVGGGEIYEQYF.

This chain uses TRBV28 with TRBJ1-2, with D hard to call. This CDR3 has 13 amino acids. CDR1 MDHEN and CDR2 SYDVKM come from the germline V gene. V was pared by 4 bases and J by 1 base, with 7 bases between. CDR3: CASSSSNNYGYTF. The CDR3 DNA follows: TGTGCCAGCAGTTCGAGCAATAACTATGGCTACACCTTC.

This clonotype has only one observation. The rearrangement links TRBV9 to TRBJ2-1, with 7 bases fitting TRBD2. The CDR3 runs 18 residues. The germline gives CDR1 SGDLS, CDR2 YYNGEE. J gave up 8 bases and V 4 bases, and 21 bases lay outside the gene matches. The CDR3 here is CASSPSSGGLWGGDEQFF. The CDR3 bases are TGTGCCAGCAGCCCCTCGAGTGGTGGCCTGTGGGGGGGAGATGAGCAGTTCTTC.

The chain is built from TRBV7-9 and TRBJ1-2; D is perhaps TRBD1 (6 bases). V lost 0 bases to trimming and J lost 8 bases, with 10 bases between them. There are 13 residues in the CDR3. The V gene's germline CDR1 is SEHNR and CDR2 FQNEAQ (reference sequence). The CDR3 DNA sequence: TGTGCCAGCAGCTTAGCCGGGGGCTGGGGCTACACCTTC. This gives the protein CASSLAGGWGYTF.

The chain links TRBV27 to TRBJ2-1; D unclear. Germline V CDR1 and CDR2: MNHEY, SMNVEV (reference sequence). This CDR3 region has 14 residues. Deletions cut 3 bases from V and 3 bases from J, with 9 bases between. CDR3 DNA sequence: TGTGCCAGCAGTTTGAGCTTGAGCTACAATGAGCAGTTCTTC. Translated: CASSLSLSYNEQFF.

The V call is TRBV3-1, the J call TRBJ2-1; 8 bases agree with TRBD1. Germline V gene sequence: CDR1 LGHDT, CDR2 YNNKEL (reference sequence). The CDR3 is made up of 17 amino acids. The ends lost 4 bases at V and 4 bases at J; junction bases unmatched: 12. In DNA, the CDR3 is TGTGCCAGCAGCCCATGGAAGCCGGGACAGGTATACAATGAGCAGTTCTTC. Protein: CASSPWKPGQVYNEQFF.

This chain joins TRBV29-1 and TRBJ1-5; tentative D call: TRBD1 (6 bases). Looked up from germline, CDR1 is SQVTM and CDR2 is ANQGSEA. This CDR3 comprises 11 residues. The CDR3 DNA reads TGCAGAAGGGGGGAGAGTCAGCCCCAGCATTTT. It translates to CRRGESQPQHF. Using reference TRBV29-1 and TRBJ1-5 for the parts outside the CDR3, the full variable domain is SAVISQKPSRDICQRGTSLTIQCQVDSQVTMMFWYRQQPGQSLTLIATANQGSEATYESGFVIDKFPISRPNLTFSTLTVSNMSPEDSSIYLCRRGESQPQHFGDGTRLSIL.

The genes are TRBV6-2 or TRBV6-3 and TRBJ2-1, with TRBD2 matching 8 bases. CDR1 is MNHEY, CDR2 SVGEGT, per germline. V dropped 0 bases and J dropped 3; count of bases not matched to a gene: 10. The CDR3 consists of 18 residues. CDR3 protein: CASSYSLAGRGLYNEQFF. CDR3 nucleotide sequence: TGTGCCAGCAGTTACTCATTGGCCGGGAGGGGACTCTACAATGAGCAGTTCTTC.

V and J are TRBV20-1 and TRBJ1-1; D is unclear. The CDR3 is 16 residues long. Trimming stripped 1 base from V and 3 bases from J, with 18 bases between. The germline V gene has CDR1 DFQATT and CDR2 SNEGSKA (reference sequence). The CDR3 loop reads CSARALAVVGYTEAFF. CDR3 coding DNA: TGCAGTGCTAGAGCTTTGGCCGTGGTAGGGTACACTGAAGCTTTCTTT.

The CDR3 nucleotides read TGCGCCAGCAGCTTGGGACAGGGTATCTCTGAAGCTTTCTTT. Its protein product is CASSLGQGISEAFF. The chain is built from TRBV5-1 and TRBJ1-1; 7 nucleotides agree with TRBD1. The V gene end was trimmed by 0 bases and the J gene end by 6 bases; junction bases not matched to a gene: 5. Germline V CDR1 and CDR2: SGHRS, YFSETQ. CDR3 length equals 14 residues.

This chain links TRBV9 with TRBJ2-3; TRBD2 matches at 7 bases. V trimming: 2 bases; J trimming: 5 bases; junction bases outside the gene matches: 8. CDR3 length equals 15 residues. CDR1 is SGDLS, CDR2 YYNGEE, per germline. The CDR3 bases are TGTGCCAGCAGCGTGGATGGGAGGGCCTTAGATACGCAGTATTTT. Protein: CASSVDGRALDTQYF.

Remarks on this clonotype: The junction and the germline gene differ at one end; a read error may be behind it. This chain connects TRBV5-1 to TRBJ2-7, with a tentative D call TRBD2 (6 bases). There are 13 residues in the CDR3. The germline V gene has CDR1 SGHRS and CDR2 YFSETQ. The CDR3 region is CASSREFSSEQYF. In nucleotides, the CDR3 is TGCGCCAGCAGCCGGGAGTTCTCCTCCGAGCAGTACTTC.

This clonotype was observed a few times. The chain joins TRBV20-1 to TRBJ2-7, with D possibly TRBD2 on 6 matching bases. Per germline, CDR1 DFQATT and CDR2 SNEGSKA (reference sequence). The CDR3 spans 15 residues. Trimming removed 3 bases at V and 2 bases at J, with 17 bases between. The CDR3 DNA follows: TGCAGTGCTAGCCCTCTAGCGTTAGCGACCTACGAGCAGTACTTC. Amino acids: CSASPLALATYEQYF.

The chain links TRBV7-9 to TRBJ2-2, with TRBD1 matching over 11 bases. The CDR3 sequence is 15 residues long. V gave up 5 bases and J gave up 5 bases; unmatched junction bases: 4. In germline, CDR1 is SEHNR, CDR2 FQNEAQ (reference sequence). The DNA of the CDR3 is TGTGCCAGCAGCCCGGGACAGGGGGAGACCGGGGAGCTGTTTTTT. Translation gives CASSPGQGETGELFF. Based on the CDR3 plus reference TRBV7-9 and TRBJ2-2, the full variable domain is DTGVSQNPRHKITKRGQNVTFRCDPISEHNRLYWYRQTLGQGPEFLTYFQNEAQLEKSRLLSDRFSAERPKGSFSTLEIQRTEQGDSAMYLCASSPGQGETGELFFGEGSRLTVL.